This TCR beta chain was recovered during a study of a mutant IDH1 vaccine in newly diagnosed glioma. Study background: All eight of the vaccinations patients received fell in weeks 1, 3, 5, 7, 11, 15, 19 and 23.

Remarks on this clone: The antigen is not known.

Method: immunoSEQ multiplex PCR; TCRdb's copy keeps in-frame clones and lacks some. The sample holds about 120,000 clones, roughly 88% seen once. Noted time point: week 11, during vaccination. In the vaccine, a single dose held 300 ug of the mutant IDH1 20-mer peptide, along with topical imiquimod. The CDR3 is 15 amino acids. Trimming removed 3 bases from V and 4 bases from J; junction bases left unmatched: 5. CDR1 is LGHNA, CDR2 YNFKEQ, per germline. This receptor was taken from a woman between 45 and 65 years old with glioma. The V call is TRBV4-2, the J call TRBJ2-5; 10 nucleotides match TRBD2. This specimen consisted of PBMCs, obtained from a glioma patient whose treatment included an IDH1 peptide vaccine. For the CDR3, the DNA is TGTGCCAGCAGCCAGGCGGGACTAGCGATAGAGACCCAGTACTTC. This sequence encodes CASSQAGLAIETQYF.